The clone carrying this T cell receptor (beta chain) was counted a few times. Antigen specificity is unknown. The V and J ends lost 0 bases and 3 bases respectively, with 9 bases between them. The V gene's germline CDR1 is MNHEY and CDR2 SVGAGI. The CDR3 is 15 residues long. This specimen comes from a study of T cells in Graves' hyperthyroidism and ophthalmopathy. General study results and limits: Peripheral blood also featured most of the thyroid clonotypes expanded above 0.001.

RNA transcripts gave rise to amplified TCR beta CDR3 regions. An initial round of RT-PCR targeting the TCR CDR3 relied on the HTBI primer set. MiXCR, run by TCRdb on the multiplex PCR reads, gives a single entry per CDR3 protein. The sample yields around 700,000 distinct CDR3 sequences, about a third seen once. The study enrolled patients aged 18 to 65 with newly diagnosed hyperthyroidism of under 2 months' duration. The authors took PBMCs from over 8.5 ml fresh peripheral blood. What was sequenced was blood. The TCR sequence derives from a woman aged 35 to 49 with Graves' hyperthyroidism. V usage is TRBV6-5 and J usage is TRBJ1-5; no clear D gene. CDR3 nucleotides: TGTGCCAGCAGTTACTCCCCTCTCCACAATCAGCCCCAGCATTTT. It is translated as CASSYSPLHNQPQHF.